Listed below are T cell receptor beta chains from one sample, sequenced in a study of blood T cell repertoires in COVID-19. The protocol was immunoSEQ multiplex PCR, while the TCRdb copy is restricted to in-frame clones and leaves out a portion. The data hold around 700,000 clones, with around 90% observed a single time. Source material: peripheral blood. These receptors originate from a young woman with acute or convalescent COVID-19. Both conserved end residues are part of each CDR3. Each record gives: J gene, clone size, CDR3 length, V gene, D gene, CDR3 protein, CDR3 DNA. The D gene is left open where the match is weak. Clone size is shown for a subset of rows, as once, few, many or a class of expanded clone.

>TRBJ1-2|-|10|TRBV30|-
CAGGNYGYTF
TGTGCGGGAGGAAACTATGGCTACACCTTC
>TRBJ1-1|-|14|TRBV7-9|TRBD1
CASLTRGLDTEAFF
TGTGCCAGCCTGACGAGGGGGCTGGACACTGAAGCTTTCTTT
>TRBJ1-1|-|13|TRBV18|-
CASSPWRNTEAFF
TGTGCCAGCTCACCGTGGAGGAACACTGAAGCTTTCTTT
>TRBJ2-1|-|13|TRBV6-1|-
CASSDRVENEQFF
TGTGCCAGCAGTGACAGGGTGGAGAATGAGCAGTTCTTC
>TRBJ1-1|few|17|TRBV6-1|TRBD1
CASSDYLWGQLNTEAFF
TGTGCCAGCAGTGATTATCTATGGGGACAGCTGAACACTGAAGCTTTCTTT
>TRBJ2-4|-|10|TRBV20-1|-
CSARAVIQYF
TGCAGTGCTAGAGCCGTCATTCAGTACTTC
>TRBJ2-1|-|20|TRBV4-3|TRBD2
CASSQDRLAGGSKRVNEQFF
TGCGCCAGCAGCCAAGATCGACTAGCGGGGGGTTCCAAACGGGTCAATGAGCAGTTCTTC
>TRBJ1-1|-|16|TRBV9|-
CASSARGLGANTEAFF
TGTGCCAGCAGCGCAAGGGGTTTGGGGGCGAACACTGAAGCTTTCTTT
>TRBJ1-2|-|13|TRBV29-1|-
CSVEDGQNYGYTF
TGCAGCGTTGAAGATGGGCAGAACTATGGCTACACCTTC
>TRBJ2-5|-|13|TRBV3-1/TRBV3-2|-
CASSQGLGGTQYF
TGTGCCAGCAGCCAAGGACTAGGCGGGACCCAGTACTTC
>TRBJ2-1|-|16|TRBV4-2|TRBD2
CASSELAGENYNEQFF
TGTGCCAGCAGCGAACTAGCGGGGGAGAACTACAATGAGCAGTTCTTC
>TRBJ1-2|-|18|TRBV19|TRBD1
CASRGGADREEIYYGYTF
TGTGCCAGTAGAGGTGGGGCCGACAGGGAGGAGATTTACTATGGCTACACCTTC
>TRBJ2-1|once|14|TRBV5-6|-
CASSSGTAGNEQFF
TGTGCCAGCAGTTCCGGGACAGCGGGCAATGAGCAGTTCTTC
>TRBJ2-1|once|13|TRBV7-2|-
CASSPTGSGEQFF
TGTGCCAGCAGCCCAACAGGCTCAGGTGAGCAGTTCTTC
>TRBJ1-2|-|14|TRBV6-1|-
CASTDTGSNYGYTF
TGTGCCAGCACTGATACAGGGTCTAACTATGGCTACACCTTC
>TRBJ2-7|-|13|TRBV9|-
CASSGFDSYEQYF
TGTGCCAGCAGCGGTTTTGACAGTTACGAGCAGTACTTC
>TRBJ2-6|-|14|TRBV4-1|-
CASSPQAGANVLTF
TGCGCCAGCAGCCCCCAGGCAGGGGCCAACGTCCTGACTTTC
>TRBJ1-2|-|14|TRBV6-5|-
CASSYSSPSYGYTF
TGTGCCAGCAGTTACTCGTCCCCTTCCTATGGCTACACCTTC
>TRBJ1-1|-|13|TRBV7-8|-
CASSLRQNTEAFF
TGTGCCAGCAGCCTCCGACAGAACACTGAAGCTTTCTTT
>TRBJ1-3|-|20|TRBV5-4|TRBD1
CASSLESGTGIIVGGNTIYF
TGTGCCAGCAGCTTGGAATCCGGGACAGGGATAATCGTGGGAGGGAACACCATATATTTT
>TRBJ1-5|once|15|TRBV9|-
CASSGDGLAPGPQHF
TGTGCCAGCAGCGGGGACGGACTAGCACCCGGGCCCCAGCATTTT
>TRBJ1-5|-|16|TRBV24-1|-
CATSDPSGGGSQPQHF
TGTGCCACCAGTGATCCCTCGGGCGGGGGGAGTCAGCCCCAGCATTTT
>TRBJ1-5|few|16|TRBV2|-
CASSDGAQGPSQPQHF
TGTGCCAGCAGCGATGGGGCCCAGGGTCCCTCCCAGCCCCAGCATTTT
>TRBJ1-3|once|17|TRBV15|-
CATSRQPKTDTRNTIYF
TGTGCCACCAGCAGACAACCCAAGACAGACACGAGAAACACCATATATTTT
>TRBJ1-2|-|14|TRBV4-3|-
CASSQNDRNYGYTF
TGCGCCAGCAGCCAAAATGACAGAAACTATGGCTACACCTTC
>TRBJ2-3|-|15|TRBV6-5|-
CASSYSPYNTDTQYF
TGTGCCAGCAGTTACTCACCATACAACACAGATACGCAGTATTTT
>TRBJ2-1|once|14|TRBV24-1|-
CATTSPGHLNEQFF
TGTGCCACCACGTCCCCGGGACACCTCAATGAGCAGTTCTTC
>TRBJ2-5|-|15|TRBV25-1|TRBD1
CASRPRDRVSETQYF
TGTGCCAGCAGACCCCGGGACAGGGTATCAGAGACCCAGTACTTC
>TRBJ2-7|-|14|TRBV4-3|-
CASSQDIARYEQYF
TGCGCCAGCAGCCAAGATATTGCGAGGTACGAGCAGTACTTC
>TRBJ1-3|few|14|TRBV19|TRBD1
CASRRDRAGNTIYF
TGTGCCAGTAGAAGGGACAGGGCCGGAAACACCATATATTTT
>TRBJ1-6|-|14|TRBV25-1|TRBD1
CASSDQGASSPLHF
TGTGCCAGCAGTGACCAGGGGGCTAGTTCACCCCTCCACTTT
>TRBJ2-7|-|13|TRBV6-5|TRBD1
CASLDRTTYEQYF
TGTGCCAGCCTGGACAGGACAACCTACGAGCAGTACTTC
>TRBJ1-1|-|13|TRBV4-1|TRBD1
CASSPTGSGKAFF
TGCGCCAGCAGCCCGACAGGGAGTGGGAAAGCTTTCTTT
>TRBJ1-1|-|13|TRBV5-5|-
CASSLTGDTEAFF
TGTGCCAGCAGCTTGACAGGTGACACTGAAGCTTTCTTT
>TRBJ2-7|-|18|TRBV7-6|TRBD1
CASSHSGFGDRVNLEQYF
TGTGCCAGCAGCCACTCGGGTTTTGGGGACAGGGTGAACCTCGAGCAGTACTTC
>TRBJ1-2|-|13|TRBV7-9|-
CASSLKDWYGYTF
TGTGCCAGCAGCTTAAAGGACTGGTATGGCTACACCTTC
>TRBJ1-5|-|17|TRBV7-9|TRBD1
CASSGQGEGYSNQPQHF
TGTGCCAGCAGCGGACAGGGTGAAGGTTATAGCAATCAGCCCCAGCATTTT
>TRBJ2-7|-|12|TRBV13|TRBD1
CASSPNRGEQYF
TGTGCCAGCAGCCCTAACAGGGGCGAGCAGTACTTC
>TRBJ1-5|few|13|TRBV12-3/TRBV12-4|-
CASSLYSNQPQHF
TGTGCCAGCAGTCTATATAGCAATCAGCCCCAGCATTTT
>TRBJ2-7|-|13|TRBV4-1|-
CASSPEQGYEQYF
TGCGCCAGCAGCCCAGAACAGGGCTACGAGCAGTACTTC
>TRBJ1-1|-|12|TRBV28|-
CASSQVRTEAFF
TGTGCCAGCAGTCAAGTGAGGACTGAAGCTTTCTTT
>TRBJ2-2|-|20|TRBV15|-
CATSEMGGFGTTSNTGELFF
TGTGCCACCAGCGAAATGGGGGGTTTTGGTACGACATCGAACACCGGGGAGCTGTTTTTT
>TRBJ2-5|-|15|TRBV11-2|TRBD2
CASSLFAGGAETQYF
TGTGCCAGCAGCTTATTTGCCGGGGGGGCGGAGACCCAGTACTTC
>TRBJ2-2|once|13|TRBV7-2|-
CASSFASRGELFF
TGTGCCAGCAGCTTCGCTAGCCGCGGGGAGCTGTTTTTT
>TRBJ1-2|-|15|TRBV4-2|TRBD1
CASSQGTGGGYGYTF
TGTGCCAGCAGCCAGGGGACAGGGGGCGGCTATGGCTACACCTTC
>TRBJ1-3|-|19|TRBV6-1|-
CASSETGPSVSNSGNTIYF
TGTGCCAGCAGTGAAACGGGTCCCTCCGTTTCGAACTCTGGAAACACCATATATTTT
>TRBJ1-3|-|14|TRBV20-1|-
CSASWQGDRNTIYF
TGCAGTGCTAGTTGGCAGGGTGATCGCAACACCATATATTTT
>TRBJ1-1|-|14|TRBV29-1|-
CSVAGQRVNTEAFF
TGCAGCGTTGCGGGGCAGCGGGTGAACACTGAAGCTTTCTTT